A selection of T cell receptor beta chains follows, all from one sample in a study of blood T cells in healthy people across ages. Each CDR3 protein gets one entry after TCRdb re-called the 5' RACE reads with MiXCR. This sample carries hundreds of thousands of distinct CDR3 sequences, more than 20% of them seen once, and the ten largest clones take 9.4%. These data were also reused for a study on T cells of mothers and their children.

The sequencing input was blood. Receptors originate from a boy younger than 18 in good health. CDR3s include the opening cysteine and the closing phenylalanine or tryptophan. The order of the fields is J gene, V gene, D gene, clone size, CDR3 DNA, CDR3 protein. The D gene is left open where the match is weak. Clone size is shown for a subset of rows, as once, few, many or a class of expanded clone.

TRBJ2-1	TRBV11-2	TRBD1	.	TGTGCCTCATGTTATTGGGGACAGGGAGTTCCCGGGGAGCAGTTCTTC	CASCYWGQGVPGEQFF
TRBJ1-2	TRBV27	TRBD1	.	TGTGCCAGCAGTTACACAGGGGGCTATGGCTACACCTTC	CASSYTGGYGYTF
TRBJ2-6	TRBV20-1	.	.	TGCAGTGCCACTCCTTTGGGGGCGCTAGGGGCCAATGTCCTGACTTTC	CSATPLGALGANVLTF
TRBJ2-6	TRBV25-1	TRBD1	.	TGTGCCAGCAGTGAAGGGACAGGTGAGGGCAACGTCCTGACTTTC	CASSEGTGEGNVLTF
TRBJ1-3	TRBV19	TRBD1	few	TGTGCCAGTAGGCGGACAGGGGCGGGAAACACCATATATTTT	CASRRTGAGNTIYF
TRBJ1-2	TRBV6-2/TRBV6-3	.	.	TGTGCCAGCAGTTACGTGGACAACTATGGCTACACCTTC	CASSYVDNYGYTF
TRBJ2-5	TRBV29-1	.	.	TGCAGCGTGGGGACATACCAAGAGACCCAGTACTTC	CSVGTYQETQYF
TRBJ2-6	TRBV29-1	.	many	TGCAGCGTTGAAGAGAGGGGACGAGAACTCAACGTCCTGACTTTC	CSVEERGRELNVLTF
TRBJ2-4	TRBV20-1	.	.	TGCAGTGCTAGGGACAGCGGGGACTTC	CSARDSGDF
TRBJ2-1	TRBV6-2/TRBV6-3	.	few	TGTGCCAGCAGTTACTCGTCGGGTTCTAGTGGAGTGGATGAGCAGTTCTTC	CASSYSSGSSGVDEQFF